A few counts support the clone carrying this T cell receptor (beta chain). Its antigen is currently unknown. A single base separates this from a much larger clone, so it may be a read error. This CDR3 region has 13 residues. In germline, CDR1 is DFQATT, CDR2 SNEGSKA (reference sequence). The lymph nodes were axillary draining lymph nodes from breast cancer patients. The entry originates in a study of breast tumors, draining lymph nodes, adjacent tissues. Study-level points and caveats: Compared with lymph nodes, tumors were less diverse; compared with nontumor tissue, more.

Via MiXCR, TCRdb re-called the multiplex PCR reads, giving one row per CDR3 protein. The sample lists about 180,000 distinct CDR3 sequences; around a third were seen once. The sample was axillary lymph node tissue. The TCR comes from a female donor with breast cancer. Some clones in this sample may be carry-over from other donors' samples. This rearrangement joins TRBV20-1 to TRBJ2-7; D possibly corresponds to TRBD1 (6 bases). CDR3 bases: TGCAGTGCTAGAGGGCAGGGGCTCTACGCGCAGTACTTC. Amino acids: CSARGQGLYAQYF.